Each of the 27 T cell receptor beta chains below was sequenced from the same sample in a study of tumor-infiltrating lymphocytes in primary liver carcinoma. For each extraction, RNA and DNA were obtained together from around 18-30 mg of unsorted bulk tissue. The template, approximately 500 ng total RNA, yielded TCR beta cDNA made with a constant-region primer. Three rounds of nested multiplex PCR with slightly modified ARM-PCR produced TCR beta libraries. PCR rounds one and two used TRBV1-TRBV30 forward primers with a C-beta reverse primer for around 11 cycles each. TCRdb re-analysed the multiplex PCR reads in MiXCR, keeping a single row per CDR3 protein. Altogether 50,000 to 60,000 distinct CDR3 sequences are present, 65% to 85% being singletons, with the ten largest covering less than 25%. The sequencing sample was made of liver tumor tissue from sampling region 5. As to subset: tumor region T5, tumor centre. The receptors derive from a middle-aged man with primary liver carcinoma and hepatitis B virus infection.

This rearrangement joins TRBV9 to TRBJ1-1; D perhaps matches TRBD1 (5 bases). The germline gives CDR1 SGDLS, CDR2 YYNGEE. V was clipped by 4 bases and J by 8 bases, with 12 bases between them. This CDR3 region has 12 residues. CDR3: CASSPGGMEAFF. The CDR3 DNA is TGTGCCAGCAGCCCTGGGGGTATGGAAGCTTTCTTT.

The sample holds a few counts of this clonotype. One end of the junction varies from germline; a read error may be responsible. The chain combines TRBV11-2 with TRBJ2-1, with 14 bases identical to TRBD2. The CDR3 covers 19 residues. The V gene's germline CDR1 is SGHAT and CDR2 FQNNGV. DNA of the CDR3: TGTGCCAGCAGCTTCCAATGGGTCCCTGGGACTAGCGGGAGTCATGAGCAGCACTTC. Amino acids: CASSFQWVPGTSGSHEQHF.

By sample share, this clonotype is medium-sized (0.01 to 0.1%). The rearrangement joins TRBV29-1 to TRBJ1-1; the D gene is possibly TRBD1 (5 bases). Germline values: CDR1 SQVTM, CDR2 ANQGSEA. This CDR3 spans 15 amino acids. Trimming cost V 6 bases and J 5 bases, with 22 bases left between them. The CDR3 is CSVGPGWGMRTEAFF. The CDR3 DNA follows: TGCAGCGTAGGTCCAGGGTGGGGGATGAGGACTGAAGCTTTCTTT.

Turning to this clonotype: One junction end disagrees with the germline gene, perhaps due to a read error. J is TRBJ2-1 and V is TRBV6-5; a possible D gene is TRBD2 (7 bases). This CDR3 contains 17 residues. CDR1 MNHEY and CDR2 SVGAGI come from the germline V gene. The CDR3 DNA sequence: TGTGCCAGCAGTAAATCTAGCGTGAGGGGGGGGTACAATGAGCAGTCCTTC. It codes for CASSKSSVRGGYNEQSF.

In regard to this clonotype: The germline gene is not matched at one end of the junction; a read error may be the cause. The CDR3 region has the DNA TGTGCCAACAGTTTCCCCCGAGGGGCAGTAAAGGGCGAGGAGTTCTTC. Its protein is CANSFPRGAVKGEEFF. The V call is TRBV12-3 or TRBV12-4, the J call TRBJ2-1; D possibly matches TRBD1 or TRBD2 (5 bases each). The CDR3 contains 16 residues.

This clonotype was picked up many times. This chain links TRBV6-6 with TRBJ1-3; no clear D. With 6 bases removed from V and 2 bases from J, the gap between germline ends came to 14 bases. The CDR3 is 15 amino acids. Germline V gives CDR1 MNHNY, CDR2 SVGAGI (reference sequence). In nucleotides, the CDR3 is TGTGCCAGCAGCCTCCGGGAGCCTCCTGGAAACACCATATATTTT. Protein sequence: CASSLREPPGNTIYF.

Note on this clonotype: A junction end diverges from the germline sequence, so it may reflect a read error. The V and J genes are TRBV11-2 and TRBJ2-7; weak D call: TRBD1 (5 bases). This CDR3 spans 14 amino acids. Germline V CDR1 and CDR2: SGHAT, FQNNGV. CDR3: CASSSNRKSYEQCF. The CDR3 DNA is TGTGCCAGCAGCTCTAACAGGAAATCCTATGAGCAGTGCTTC.

Regarding this clonotype: One junction end does not reproduce the germline sequence, and a read error may be involved. The chain employs TRBV12-3 or TRBV12-4 and TRBJ2-1, with 9 bases fitting TRBD2. This CDR3 contains 18 residues. The CDR3 coding sequence is TGTGCCAGCACTGCCCAGGGAGGGGTAGCGGGAGACAACAATGGGCAGTTCTTC. Protein product: CASTAQGGVAGDNNGQFF.

As to this clonotype: Since the CDR3 does not end with the conserved phenylalanine or tryptophan, this likely comes from a read error. Because the CDR3's place on the DNA is in doubt, the DNA is left out and the CDR3 is given as listed by TCRdb. CDR3 protein: CSVAGAGTNVLTS. The V gene is TRBV29-1, the J gene TRBJ2-6; the tabulated D call, TRBD2, remains unverified against the DNA. Germline assignment: CDR1 SQVTM and CDR2 ANQGSEA. Termini included, the CDR3 measures 13 amino acids.

Only a few counts were recorded for this clonotype. The conserved phenylalanine or tryptophan is not found at the CDR3 terminus, so this likely reflects a read error. The V gene is TRBV6-2 or TRBV6-3, the J gene TRBJ1-5; perhaps TRBD1 as D (5 bases). The CDR3 covers 15 residues. Germline V gene lookup returns CDR1 MNHEY and CDR2 SVGEGT. CDR3 amino acids: CASSYEGYSSQPQHL. For the CDR3, the DNA is TGTGCCAGCAGTTACGAGGGGTATAGCAGTCAGCCCCAGCATCTT.

As for this clonotype: The junction differs from germline at one of its ends, possibly a read error. The V and J genes are TRBV12-3 or TRBV12-4 and TRBJ1-6; no clear D gene. CDR3 length: 13 residues. CDR3 region: CASRARANSPLPF. DNA of the CDR3: TGTGCCAGCCGCGCCCGTGCGAATTCACCCCTCCCCTTT.

Regarding this clonotype: A read error is possible here, since a much larger clone lies one base away. The genes are TRBV18 and TRBJ2-7; no clear D gene. The length of the CDR3 is 12 residues. Trimming left V 5 bases short and J 6 bases short, with 11 bases between. From germline, CDR1 is KGHSH and CDR2 LQKENI. The CDR3 DNA reads as TGTGCCAGCTCAGTCAATTCCGTCGAGCAGTACTTC. Translated, it gives CASSVNSVEQYF. The variable domain in full, completed from reference TRBV18 and TRBJ2-7, reads NAGVMQNPRHLVRRRGQEARLRCSPMKGHSHVYWYRQLPEEGLKFMVYLQKENIIDESGMPKERFSAEFPKEGPSILRIQQVVRGDSAAYFCASSVNSVEQYFGPGTRLTVT.

The chain is built from TRBV12-3 or TRBV12-4 and TRBJ2-1; 7 nucleotides line up with TRBD2. The CDR3 runs to 17 residues. Losses at the gene ends were 7 bases for V and 0 bases for J; bases not matched to a gene: 12. CDR3 protein: CASMRPQGLRSYNEQFF. The DNA of the CDR3 is TGTGCCAGCATGAGACCCCAGGGACTACGCTCCTACAATGAGCAGTTCTTC.

Concerning this clonotype itself: The junction departs from germline at one end; a sequencing error may be responsible. The chain carries TRBV11-3 and TRBJ2-7; tentative D call: TRBD1 (5 bases). The CDR3 is 13 amino acids. Looked up from germline, CDR1 is SGHNT and CDR2 is YENEEA. The CDR3 sequence: CASSVRQPYEQCF. The CDR3 DNA reads as TGTGCCAGCAGCGTGAGACAGCCCTACGAGCAGTGCTTC.

Of note for this clonotype: The junction does not match germline at one end; this may be a read error. V is TRBV12-3 or TRBV12-4 and J is TRBJ2-1; TRBD2 matches at 10 bases. The CDR3 has 15 amino acids. CDR3 coding DNA: TGTGTCAGCGGCCCCCTAGCGGGAGATGTGAATGAGCAGTTCTTC. It translates to CVSGPLAGDVNEQFF.

V usage is TRBV28 and J usage is TRBJ2-7; D not certain. This CDR3 contains 13 residues. V was cut by 6 bases and J by 6 bases, with 15 bases left in between. CDR1 MDHEN and CDR2 SYDVKM come from the germline V gene. The DNA of the CDR3 is TGTGCCAGCAGGTCCCTAAGGACCCGCGAGCAGTACTTC. Its protein product is CASRSLRTREQYF.

The CDR3: CASNFKGFGHGYTF. In DNA form, the CDR3 reads TGTGCCAGCAACTTCAAGGGGTTTGGCCATGGCTACACCTTC. The chain has TRBV11-1 and TRBJ1-2, with D tentatively TRBD1 (5 bases). Between the trimmed V and J ends, which lost 7 bases and 6 bases, there was a span of 18 bases. The CDR3 contains 14 residues. The germline gives CDR1 SGHAT, CDR2 FQDESV (reference sequence).

The V call is TRBV5-1, the J call TRBJ2-7, with 13 nucleotides matching TRBD2. Unmatched junction bases numbered 13, after V lost 8 bases and J lost 8 bases. The germline CDR1 and CDR2 sequences are SGHRS and YFSETQ. The CDR3 extends over 15 amino acids. CDR3 sequence: CASSPGLAGVNKQYF. The CDR3 bases are TGCGCCAGTAGCCCTGGACTAGCGGGAGTCAACAAGCAGTACTTC.

In the case of this clonotype: One junction end disagrees with the germline gene, perhaps due to a read error. The rearrangement uses TRBV6-5 and TRBJ2-7; D not certain. In germline, CDR1 is MNHEY, CDR2 SVGAGI. CDR3 size: 14 residues. In DNA form, the CDR3 reads TGTGCCAGCAGTTCAGCGAGACTCTCCTACGAGCAGCACTTC. This gives the protein CASSSARLSYEQHF.

Note on this clonotype: This may arise from a read error, as a much more abundant clone is one base away. No conserved phenylalanine or tryptophan ends this CDR3, so it is likely a read error. The CDR3 sequence is CASRGQHLNTEAFS. CDR3 bases: TGCGCCAGCAGGGGACAGCATTTGAACACTGAAGCTTTCTCT. The chain carries TRBV10-2 and TRBJ1-1; 7 bases line up with TRBD1. The CDR3 extends over 14 amino acids. The junction had 4 bases not matched to a gene; V was cut back by 6 bases and J by 0 bases. CDR1 WSHSY and CDR2 SAAADI come from the germline V gene.

In its sample, this clonotype was seen once. The chain couples TRBV11-1 to TRBJ2-3, with TRBD2 identical over 12 bases. The CDR3 has 16 residues. Germline-derived CDR1 and CDR2 are SGHAT and FQDESV (reference sequence). V gave up 5 bases and J gave up 8 bases; unmatched junction bases: 11. The CDR3 spells CASSHSPSGRVSTQYF. CDR3 nucleotides: TGTGCCAGCAGCCACTCCCCTAGCGGGAGGGTGTCTACGCAGTATTTT.

The table lists this clonotype with a few counts. Likely a read error: the CDR3 ends without its conserved phenylalanine or tryptophan. The chain couples TRBV30 to TRBJ2-7, with 7 bases that match TRBD2. CDR1 is GTSNPN, CDR2 SVGIG, per germline (reference sequence). With V trimmed by 3 bases and J by 6 bases, 8 bases remained unmatched. This CDR3 region has 13 residues. In nucleotides, the CDR3 is TGTGCCTGGAGAGTTTTGGGGAGGGGCGAGCAGTACTAT. This encodes CAWRVLGRGEQYY.

This clonotype was observed a single time. The final CDR3 position lacks the conserved phenylalanine or tryptophan, pointing to a likely read error. The J gene is TRBJ1-2, the V gene TRBV28; possible D gene TRBD1, 6 bases. The V gene's germline CDR1 is MDHEN and CDR2 SYDVKM. There are 14 residues in the CDR3. Deletions cut 5 bases from V and 4 bases from J, with 14 bases between. The CDR3 is CASSRRDRIYGYTS. CDR3 bases: TGTGCCAGCAGTCGGAGAGACAGGATCTATGGCTACACCTCC.

This clonotype was seen more than once but under ten times. The chain joins TRBV20-1 to TRBJ2-5, with D perhaps matching TRBD1 or TRBD2 (5 bases each). The CDR3 runs 15 residues. V was trimmed by 0 bases and J by 4 bases, leaving 15 bases between them. Germline-derived CDR1 and CDR2 are DFQATT and SNEGSKA (reference sequence). Here the CDR3 DNA reads TGCAGTGCTAGAGATTTCAGAGGGGAAGGAGAGACCCAGTACTTC. Its translation is CSARDFRGEGETQYF.

About this clonotype: Mismatch with germline at one junction end may stem from a read error. The rearrangement joins TRBV6-2 or TRBV6-3 to TRBJ2-5; no reliable D call. The CDR3 loop spans 11 amino acids. The germline V gene has CDR1 MNHEY and CDR2 SVGEGT. The DNA for the CDR3 is TGTGCCAGCAATTATAAAGAGACACAGTACTTC. Its protein product is CASNYKETQYF.

About this clonotype itself: This CDR3 fails to terminate in the conserved phenylalanine or tryptophan, so it likely reflects a read error. The chain joins TRBV5-1 to TRBJ2-7; D unclear. The germline gives CDR1 SGHRS, CDR2 YFSETQ. The CDR3 sequence is 12 residues long. The CDR3 reads CTSRHTDDEQYS. The DNA for the CDR3 is TGCACCAGCAGACATACCGACGACGAACAGTACTCC.

This clonotype was picked up many times. CDR3 in amino acids: CASSFGGFAETQYF. CDR3 DNA sequence: TGTGCCAGCAGCTTTGGGGGCTTCGCGGAGACCCAGTACTTC. The chain joins TRBV5-5 to TRBJ2-5; tentatively, D is TRBD1 (6 bases). The V end lost 2 bases, the J end lost 5 bases, and 13 bases lay between the germline ends. Per the germline V gene, CDR1 is SGHKS and CDR2 is YYEKEE (reference sequence). The length of the CDR3 is 14 residues.